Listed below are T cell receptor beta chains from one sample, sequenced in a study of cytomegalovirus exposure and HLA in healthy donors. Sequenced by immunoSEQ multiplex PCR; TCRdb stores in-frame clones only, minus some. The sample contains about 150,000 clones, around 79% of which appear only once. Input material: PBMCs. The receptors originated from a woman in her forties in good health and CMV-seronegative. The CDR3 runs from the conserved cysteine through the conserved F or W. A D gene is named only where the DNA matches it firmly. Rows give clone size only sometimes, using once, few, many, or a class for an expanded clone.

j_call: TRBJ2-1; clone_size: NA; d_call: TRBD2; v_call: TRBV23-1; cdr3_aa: CASNLEGLAGGHLSSYNEQFF; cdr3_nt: TGCGCCAGCAATTTGGAAGGACTAGCGGGGGGTCACCTGAGCTCCTACAATGAGCAGTTCTTC
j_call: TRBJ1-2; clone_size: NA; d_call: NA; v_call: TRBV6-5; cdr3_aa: CATRLWEDYGYTF; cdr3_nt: TGTGCCACCCGCTTGTGGGAGGACTATGGCTACACCTTC
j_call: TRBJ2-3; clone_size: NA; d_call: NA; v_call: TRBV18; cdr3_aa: CASSPPFVDTQYF; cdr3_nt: TGTGCCAGCTCACCACCGTTCGTGGATACGCAGTATTTT
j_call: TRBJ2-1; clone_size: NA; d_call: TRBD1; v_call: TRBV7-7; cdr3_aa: CASSLDRGSYNEQFF; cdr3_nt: TGTGCCAGCAGCTTAGACAGGGGGTCCTACAATGAGCAGTTCTTC
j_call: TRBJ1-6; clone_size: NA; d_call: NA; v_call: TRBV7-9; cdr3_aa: CASSLTTGYSPLHF; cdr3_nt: TGTGCCAGCAGCTTAACTACAGGGTACTCACCCCTCCACTTT
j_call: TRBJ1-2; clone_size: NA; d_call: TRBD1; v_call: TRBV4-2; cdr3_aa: CASSAGTASHNYGYTF; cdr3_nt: TGTGCCAGCAGCGCGGGGACAGCCTCGCATAACTATGGCTACACCTTC
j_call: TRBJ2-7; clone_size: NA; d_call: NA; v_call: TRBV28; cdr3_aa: CASGLRGPRFYEQYF; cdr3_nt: TGTGCCAGCGGTTTGCGGGGTCCCCGCTTCTACGAGCAGTACTTC
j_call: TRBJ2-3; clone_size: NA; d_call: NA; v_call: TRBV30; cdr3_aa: CAWRLGDTQYF; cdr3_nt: TGTGCCTGGAGACTAGGCGATACGCAGTATTTT
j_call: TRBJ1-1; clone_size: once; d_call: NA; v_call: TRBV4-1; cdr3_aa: CASSQGVGLPNTEAFF; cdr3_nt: TGCGCCAGCAGCCAAGGGGTGGGACTTCCAAACACTGAAGCTTTCTTT
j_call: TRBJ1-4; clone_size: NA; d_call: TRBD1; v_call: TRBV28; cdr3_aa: CASSTGTNEKLFF; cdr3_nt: TGTGCCAGCTCGACAGGGACTAATGAAAAACTGTTTTTT
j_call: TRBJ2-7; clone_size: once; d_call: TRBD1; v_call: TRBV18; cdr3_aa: CASSPPGQAYEQYF; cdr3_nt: TGTGCCAGCTCACCACCGGGACAGGCATACGAGCAGTACTTC
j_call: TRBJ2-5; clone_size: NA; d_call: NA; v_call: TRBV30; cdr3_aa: CAWSTGPETQYF; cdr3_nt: TGTGCCTGGTCTACAGGGCCAGAGACCCAGTACTTC
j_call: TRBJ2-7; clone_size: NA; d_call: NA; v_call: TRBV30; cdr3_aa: CAWSAAGVEQYF; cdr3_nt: TGTGCCTGGAGTGCCGCCGGGGTCGAGCAGTACTTC
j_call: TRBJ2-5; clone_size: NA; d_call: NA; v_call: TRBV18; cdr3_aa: CASSPRRGQETQYF; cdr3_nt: TGTGCCAGCTCACCAAGACGGGGTCAAGAGACCCAGTACTTC
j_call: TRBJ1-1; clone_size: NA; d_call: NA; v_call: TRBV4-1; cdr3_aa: CASSLDRPNTEAFF; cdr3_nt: TGCGCCAGCAGTCTCGACAGGCCGAACACTGAAGCTTTCTTT
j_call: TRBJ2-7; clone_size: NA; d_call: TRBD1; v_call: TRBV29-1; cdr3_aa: CSVRGQGLSYEQYF; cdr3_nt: TGCAGCGTTCGGGGACAGGGGCTTTCCTACGAGCAGTACTTC
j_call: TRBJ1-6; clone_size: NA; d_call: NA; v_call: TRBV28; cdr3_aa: CASSFIRGGSYNSPLHF; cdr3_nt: TGTGCCAGCAGTTTTATCCGCGGAGGCTCCTATAATTCACCCCTCCACTTT
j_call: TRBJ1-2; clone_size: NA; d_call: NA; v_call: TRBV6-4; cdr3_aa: CASSDSLASLAYTF; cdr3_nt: TGTGCCAGCAGTGACTCGTTGGCATCCTTAGCCTACACCTTC
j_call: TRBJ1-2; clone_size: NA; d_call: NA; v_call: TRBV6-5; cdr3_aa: CASRDSSYGYTF; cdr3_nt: TGTGCCAGCAGGGACAGTAGCTATGGCTACACCTTC
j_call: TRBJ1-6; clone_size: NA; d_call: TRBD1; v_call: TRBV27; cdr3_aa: CASRLTGVNSPLHF; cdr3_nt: TGTGCCAGCAGATTGACAGGGGTGAATTCACCCCTCCACTTT
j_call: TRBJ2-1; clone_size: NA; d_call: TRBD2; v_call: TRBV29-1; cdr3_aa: CSVVLGLAYNEQFF; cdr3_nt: TGCAGCGTTGTATTGGGACTAGCCTACAATGAGCAGTTCTTC
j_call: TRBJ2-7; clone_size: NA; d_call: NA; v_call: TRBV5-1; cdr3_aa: CASSLAEAHSYEQYF; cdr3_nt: TGCGCCAGCAGCTTGGCAGAGGCCCACTCCTACGAGCAGTACTTC
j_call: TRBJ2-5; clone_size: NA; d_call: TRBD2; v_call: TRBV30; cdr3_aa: CAWASGLQETQYF; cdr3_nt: TGTGCCTGGGCTAGCGGTCTACAAGAGACCCAGTACTTC
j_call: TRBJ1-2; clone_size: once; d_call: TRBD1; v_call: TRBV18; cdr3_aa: CASSPRTGEYGYTF; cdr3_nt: TGTGCCAGCTCACCAAGGACAGGGGAGTATGGCTACACCTTC
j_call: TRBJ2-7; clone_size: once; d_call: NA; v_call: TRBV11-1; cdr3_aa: CASSSGSGDYEQYF; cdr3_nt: TGTGCCAGCAGCTCCGGGTCCGGGGACTACGAGCAGTACTTC
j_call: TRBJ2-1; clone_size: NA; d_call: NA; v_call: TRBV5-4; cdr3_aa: CASSLDRRGYNEQFF; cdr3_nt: TGTGCCAGCAGCTTGGACAGGCGAGGATACAATGAGCAGTTCTTC
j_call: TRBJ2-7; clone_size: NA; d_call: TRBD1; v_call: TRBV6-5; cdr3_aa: CASSYGPGQGLYEQYF; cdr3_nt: TGTGCCAGCAGTTACGGGCCGGGACAGGGGCTCTACGAGCAGTACTTC
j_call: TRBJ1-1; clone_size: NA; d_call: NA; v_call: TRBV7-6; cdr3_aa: CASSPREGESAFF; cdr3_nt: TGTGCCAGCAGTCCACGCGAGGGGGAATCAGCTTTCTTT
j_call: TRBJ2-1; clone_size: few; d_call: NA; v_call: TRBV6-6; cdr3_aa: CASRATPGGIYNEQFF; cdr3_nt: TGTGCCAGCAGGGCAACCCCAGGGGGGATCTACAATGAGCAGTTCTTC
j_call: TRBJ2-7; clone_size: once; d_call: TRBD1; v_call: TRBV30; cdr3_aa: CAWSNTGTGGYEQYF; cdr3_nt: TGTGCCTGGAGCAACACCGGGACAGGGGGCTACGAGCAGTACTTC
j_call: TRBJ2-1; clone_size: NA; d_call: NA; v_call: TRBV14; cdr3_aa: CASSQDRRGYNEQFF; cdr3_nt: TGTGCCAGCAGCCAAGATCGCAGGGGCTACAATGAGCAGTTCTTC
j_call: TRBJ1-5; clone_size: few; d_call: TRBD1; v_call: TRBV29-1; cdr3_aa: CSVGGQGNQPQHF; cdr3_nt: TGCAGCGTTGGAGGACAGGGTAATCAGCCCCAGCATTTT
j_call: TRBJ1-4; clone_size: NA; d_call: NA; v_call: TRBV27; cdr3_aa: CASSPKGGPMPRNEKLFF; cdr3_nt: TGTGCCAGCAGTCCCAAAGGCGGTCCAATGCCAAGGAATGAAAAACTGTTTTTT
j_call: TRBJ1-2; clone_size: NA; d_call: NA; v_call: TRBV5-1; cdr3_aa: CASSLLLRDGYTF; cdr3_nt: TGCGCCAGCAGCCTCCTTCTAAGAGATGGCTACACCTTC
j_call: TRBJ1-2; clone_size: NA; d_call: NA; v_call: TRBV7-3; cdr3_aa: CASSLIGGLDSGYTF; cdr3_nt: TGTGCCAGCAGCTTAATTGGGGGTTTGGACAGTGGCTACACCTTC
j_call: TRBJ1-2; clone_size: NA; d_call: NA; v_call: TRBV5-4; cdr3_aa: CASSVSGGARYGYTF; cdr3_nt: TGTGCCAGCAGCGTCTCCGGAGGGGCGCGGTATGGCTACACCTTC
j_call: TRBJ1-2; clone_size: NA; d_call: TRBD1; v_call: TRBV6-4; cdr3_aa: CASRPGTAAFGYTF; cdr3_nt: TGTGCCAGCAGACCCGGGACAGCGGCATTTGGCTACACCTTC
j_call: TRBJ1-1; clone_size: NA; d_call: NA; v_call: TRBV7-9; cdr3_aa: CASSLFSEDTEAFF; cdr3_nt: TGTGCCAGCAGCTTATTCTCAGAGGACACTGAAGCTTTCTTT
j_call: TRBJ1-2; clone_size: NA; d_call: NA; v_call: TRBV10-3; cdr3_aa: CAISESIYGYTF; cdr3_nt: TGTGCCATCAGTGAGTCTATCTATGGCTACACCTTC
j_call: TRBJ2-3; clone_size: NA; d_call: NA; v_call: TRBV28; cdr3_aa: CASSPPDRLFTDTQYF; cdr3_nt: TGTGCCAGCAGTCCGCCGGACAGACTCTTCACAGATACGCAGTATTTT
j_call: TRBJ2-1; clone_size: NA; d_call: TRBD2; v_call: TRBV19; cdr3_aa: CASNNGLVSYNEQFF; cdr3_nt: TGTGCCAGCAACAACGGACTAGTCTCCTACAATGAGCAGTTCTTC